These 9 T cell receptor beta chains came from one sample sequenced in a study of Ad26.COV2.S vaccination and SARS-CoV-2 variants. Clones were read by immunoSEQ multiplex PCR, and TCRdb kept only the in-frame ones, dropping some. The sample has over 350,000 clones, approximately 90% seen once. Specified treatment: some 20 received Ad26.COV2.S at low or high dose, single or two shots; five or six received placebo; per-sample allocation not given. At day 63 after the first vaccine or placebo injection, samples were drawn. The sequences come from peripheral blood, collected in a trial of Ad26.COV2.S vaccine versus placebo. The receptor source for this set is a person between 18 and 59 years old who received the Ad26.COV2.S COVID-19 vaccine or a placebo.

The chain has TRBV5-4 and TRBJ1-5; 8 bases are shared with TRBD1. In germline, CDR1 is SGHNT, CDR2 YYREEE (reference sequence). The CDR3 runs to 15 residues. The junction had 4 bases not matched to a gene; V was cut back by 0 bases and J by 5 bases. The CDR3 DNA is TGTGCCAGCAGCTTGGGGACAGGGATAGATCAGCCCCAGCATTTT. The encoded protein is CASSLGTGIDQPQHF. The full variable domain, with the rest looked up from reference TRBV5-4 and TRBJ1-5, is ETGVTQSPTHLIKTRGQQVTLRCSSQSGHNTVSWYQQALGQGPQFIFQYYREEENGRGNFPPRFSGLQFPNYSSELNVNALELDDSALYLCASSLGTGIDQPQHFGDGTRLSIL.

This sequence joins TRBV6-5 and TRBJ2-1; a possible D gene is TRBD1 (6 bases). Trimming took 2 bases from V and 6 from J, leaving 11 bases between them. CDR1 is MNHEY, CDR2 SVGAGI, per germline. The CDR3 runs to 14 residues. The CDR3 sequence is CASSYTTGFNEQFF. CDR3 nucleotide sequence: TGTGCCAGCAGTTACACTACAGGGTTCAATGAGCAGTTCTTC.

CDR3 sequence (DNA): TGTGCCTGGAGTGACGGTGAACAGGGGAAAACTGAGCAGTTCTTC. This codes for CAWSDGEQGKTEQFF. The genes are TRBV30 and TRBJ2-1, with 7 bases aligning to TRBD1. The CDR3 length is 15 residues. The germline CDR1 and CDR2 sequences are GTSNPN and SVGIG (reference sequence). The V gene end was trimmed by 1 base and the J gene end by 9 bases; junction bases not matched to a gene: 12. Filled out from reference TRBV30 and TRBJ2-1, the complete variable domain reads SQTIHQWPATLVQPVGSPLSLECTVEGTSNPNLYWYRQAAGRGLQLLFYSVGIGQISSEVPQNLSASRPQDRQFILSSKKLLLSDSGFYLCAWSDGEQGKTEQFFGPGTRLTVL.

This chain joins TRBV29-1 and TRBJ2-7; D gene unclear. The germline CDR1 and CDR2 sequences are SQVTM and ANQGSEA. The CDR3 length is 11 residues. With 3 bases removed from V and 3 bases from J, the gap between germline ends came to 6 bases. DNA of the CDR3: TGCAGCGTTGAGAGCTTCTACGAGCAGTACTTC. Its translation: CSVESFYEQYF.

This sequence joins TRBV27 and TRBJ2-7, with TRBD1 matching over 7 bases. CDR3 length: 15 residues. CDR1 MNHEY and CDR2 SMNVEV come from the germline V gene (reference sequence). V lost 5 bases, J lost 4 bases, and 11 bases stayed unmatched. This CDR3 is CASSGSRQGVYEQYF. The CDR3 DNA follows: TGTGCCAGCAGTGGGAGTAGGCAGGGGGTTTACGAGCAGTACTTC.

This sequence joins TRBV27 and TRBJ2-5; 7 bases line up with TRBD2. The V gene's germline CDR1 is MNHEY and CDR2 SMNVEV (reference sequence). CDR3 length equals 16 residues. With 5 bases clipped from V and 1 base from J, the junction kept 10 bases outside the gene matches. CDR3 in DNA: TGTGCCAGCAGTCCCGTAAAGAGCGGGGCCCAAGAGACCCAGTACTTC. Its translation is CASSPVKSGAQETQYF.

V usage is TRBV6-5 and J usage is TRBJ1-2, with D perhaps TRBD1 (6 bases). The germline CDR1 and CDR2 sequences are MNHEY and SVGAGI. The CDR3 spans 14 residues. The germline V and J ends were trimmed by 6 bases and 4 bases, with 15 bases remaining between them. The DNA of the CDR3 is TGTGCCAGCAGCCCCTCGGCAGGGGCCTATGGCTACACCTTC. It codes for CASSPSAGAYGYTF.

The genes are TRBV5-1 and TRBJ1-1; D gene ambiguous. CDR1 SGHRS and CDR2 YFSETQ come from the germline V gene. V was clipped by 2 bases and J by 3 bases, with 8 bases between them. The CDR3 has 13 residues. The CDR3 sequence is CASSLHGYTEAFF. The CDR3 DNA follows: TGCGCCAGCAGCTTACATGGGTACACTGAAGCTTTCTTT.

In its sample, this clone was seen once. The rearrangement uses TRBV4-1 and TRBJ1-5, with D maybe TRBD1 (5 bases). Germline V gene sequence: CDR1 MGHRA, CDR2 YSYEKL. The CDR3 contains 14 residues. V lost 6 bases and J 1 base, leaving 10 bases between the germline ends. The CDR3 coding sequence is TGCGCCAGCAGGGGACGCGACAGCAATCAGCCCCAGCATTTT. Residues: CASRGRDSNQPQHF.